One T cell receptor beta chain is described in this entry. The data were produced by immunoSEQ multiplex PCR, yet TCRdb's version contains in-frame clones alone and is incomplete. The sample lists about 90,000 clones, about 93% occurring once. This entry is derived from a study of technical replicates of blood from several donors. Germline V gene sequence: CDR1 ENHRY, CDR2 SYGVKD. The CDR3 has 12 residues. With V trimmed by 6 bases and J by 6 bases, 4 bases remained unmatched. The chain links TRBV10-3 to TRBJ1-2; 7 bases align to TRBD1. Sequencing input: T cells isolated from PBMCs. This receptor was taken from a human donor in good health. The CDR3 loop reads CAIRIDRDGYTF. CDR3 bases: TGTGCCATCAGGATTGACAGGGATGGCTACACCTTC.